These 27 T cell receptor beta chains were all obtained from the same sample, sequenced in a study of blood T cell repertoires in COVID-19. The method was immunoSEQ multiplex PCR; TCRdb's version includes in-frame clones alone and lacks a portion of them. Among roughly 500,000 clones, approximately 83% were seen once, and the ten largest hold 3.2%. What was sequenced was peripheral blood. These receptor sequences come from a human donor in a cohort sampled during active COVID-19.

The rearrangement links TRBV2 to TRBJ2-7, with TRBD2 as a possible D gene (6 bases). This CDR3 has 15 residues. Between the trimmed V and J ends, which lost 5 bases and 3 bases, there was a span of 17 bases. The germline V gene has CDR1 SNHLY and CDR2 FYNNEI. The chain's CDR3 is CASSPQGGINYEQYF. The CDR3 DNA sequence: TGTGCCAGCAGTCCCCAGGGAGGCATCAACTACGAGCAGTACTTC.

This chain connects TRBV11-3 to TRBJ2-1; 12 bases agree with TRBD2. Germline values: CDR1 SGHNT, CDR2 YENEEA. The CDR3 sequence is 17 residues long. The V segment lost 6 bases and the J segment 2 bases; nucleotides outside the gene matches: 8. The CDR3 sequence: CASSPTSGSGAYNEQFF. DNA for the CDR3: TGTGCCAGCAGTCCGACTAGCGGGAGTGGGGCCTACAATGAGCAGTTCTTC.

This chain joins TRBV19 and TRBJ1-3; 7 positions match TRBD1. The CDR3 runs to 17 residues. Germline V lookup: CDR1 LNHDA, CDR2 SQIVND (reference sequence). With V trimmed by 4 bases and J by 0 bases, 9 bases remained unmatched. CDR3 DNA: TGTGCCAGTAGTACGCGGGTAACAGGGGTCTCTGGAAACACCATATATTTT. This sequence encodes CASSTRVTGVSGNTIYF.

The V call is TRBV9, the J call TRBJ2-7; 7 bases map to TRBD2. CDR1 is SGDLS and CDR2 is YYNGEE in the germline V gene. The V and J ends lost 3 bases and 2 bases, in that order; junction bases with no gene match: 5. The CDR3 loop spans 14 amino acids. DNA of the CDR3: TGTGCCAGCAGCGCCGGACTAGGGGCCTACGAGCAGTACTTC. It codes for CASSAGLGAYEQYF. Full variable domain (missing parts from reference TRBV9 and TRBJ2-7): DSGVTQTPKHLITATGQRVTLRCSPRSGDLSVYWYQQSLDQGLQFLIQYYNGEERAKGNILERFSAQQFPDLHSELNLSSLELGDSALYFCASSAGLGAYEQYFGPGTRLTVT.

J is TRBJ2-7 and V is TRBV18; D is undetermined. The CDR3 totals 14 residues. Trimming cost V 2 bases and J 2 bases, with 10 bases left between them. Per germline, CDR1 KGHSH and CDR2 LQKENI. The CDR3 sequence: CASSPLDTTYEQYF. The CDR3 nucleotides are TGTGCCAGCTCACCATTAGACACCACCTACGAGCAGTACTTC.

In its sample, this clone was seen a few times. The chain uses TRBV19 and TRBJ1-1; TRBD1 matches 11 bases. The CDR3 runs 16 residues. Germline V gene lookup returns CDR1 LNHDA and CDR2 SQIVND (reference sequence). With V trimmed by 2 bases and J by 4 bases, 6 bases remained unmatched. The CDR3 DNA reads TGTGCCAGTAGTATAATATCCGGGACAGGGGGCACTGAAGCTTTCTTT. Amino acids: CASSIISGTGGTEAFF.

This chain uses TRBV12-2 with TRBJ2-5; TRBD2 is the table's D call and was not checked against the DNA. TRBV12-2 represents a pseudogene. The CDR3 is 16 residues long. CDR3 in DNA: TGTGCAAGTCAGAACGTGGGACTAGCGGGAGAAGAGACCCAGTACTTC. It is translated as CASQNVGLAGEETQYF.

This clone was detected a few times. V gene TRBV27 combines with J gene TRBJ1-2, with TRBD1 matching over 9 bases. Losses at the gene ends were 5 bases for V and 6 bases for J; bases not matched to a gene: 4. The CDR3 covers 13 residues. Germline assignment: CDR1 MNHEY and CDR2 SMNVEV (reference sequence). The CDR3 coding sequence is TGTGCCAGCAGTCGCGGGACAGGGAATGGCTACACCTTC. Protein sequence: CASSRGTGNGYTF.

Concerning this clone itself: Other DNA sequences in this specimen translate into the identical CDR3. The CDR3 spells CASSSGGHTGELFF. The DNA for the CDR3 is TGTGCCAGTAGCTCGGGTGGCCACACCGGGGAGCTGTTTTTT. The chain has TRBV19 and TRBJ2-2; D not certain. Per the germline V gene, CDR1 is LNHDA and CDR2 is SQIVND (reference sequence). The CDR3 runs to 14 residues. Trimming removed 6 bases at V and 3 bases at J, with 11 bases between.

The chain has TRBV28 and TRBJ2-3; TRBD2 might be the D (5 bases). The CDR3 has 15 amino acids. The V gene's germline CDR1 is MDHEN and CDR2 SYDVKM. Trimming cost V 3 bases and J 2 bases, with 12 bases left between them. The CDR3 is CASSFGLTTTDTQYF. The DNA for the CDR3 is TGTGCCAGCAGTTTCGGACTTACCACCACAGATACGCAGTATTTT.

The CDR3, as DNA: TGTGCCAGCAGACCTCAGGGGTTTGAAAAACTGTTTTTT. This translates into CASRPQGFEKLFF. This chain joins TRBV3-1 (or the pseudogene TRBV3-2) and TRBJ1-4; perhaps TRBD1 as D (6 bases). This CDR3 is 13 amino acids long. Germline V gene lookup returns CDR1 LGHDT and CDR2 YNNKEL (reference sequence). Trimming took off 6 bases at V and 7 bases at J, with 12 bases between the two ends.

The chain combines TRBV29-1 with TRBJ1-1, with TRBD1 matching 10 bases. Trimming took 6 bases from V and 5 from J; bases not matched to a gene: 9. The V gene's germline CDR1 is SQVTM and CDR2 ANQGSEA. The CDR3 runs to 14 residues. The CDR3 loop reads CSVATGGGWTEAFF. In DNA form, the CDR3 reads TGCAGCGTCGCGACAGGGGGCGGGTGGACTGAAGCTTTCTTT.

The chain employs TRBV19 and TRBJ1-1; D gene ambiguous. V was clipped by 2 bases and J by 5 bases, with 9 bases between them. The germline CDR1 and CDR2 sequences are LNHDA and SQIVND (reference sequence). This CDR3 is 13 amino acids long. The DNA of the CDR3 is TGTGCCAGTAGTATAAACGGAGGGACTGAAGCTTTCTTT. This codes for CASSINGGTEAFF.

CDR3 DNA: TGTGCCAGCTCACCAGGGACAGGCGAGAACTATGGCTACACCTTC. The encoded protein is CASSPGTGENYGYTF. The chain has TRBV18 and TRBJ1-2, with 8 nucleotides matching TRBD1. From germline, CDR1 is KGHSH and CDR2 LQKENI. Unmatched junction bases numbered 4, after V lost 2 bases and J lost 2 bases. The CDR3 covers 15 residues.

The chain links TRBV28 to TRBJ2-7, with D perhaps matching TRBD2 (5 bases). The V and J ends lost 6 bases and 2 bases respectively, with 17 bases between them. The CDR3 runs 15 residues. Germline assignment: CDR1 MDHEN and CDR2 SYDVKM. In DNA, the CDR3 is TGTGCCAGCAGGGTGGATCAGTGGAGGACCTACGAGCAGTACTTC. Translating gives CASRVDQWRTYEQYF.

This clone was recorded a few times. The gene calls are TRBV5-4 and TRBJ2-1; TRBD2 matches 12 bases. With V trimmed by 9 bases and J by 10 bases, 8 bases remained unmatched. Germline loops: CDR1 SGHNT, CDR2 YYREEE (reference sequence). The CDR3 contains 13 residues. The CDR3 sequence is CATLLLAGGEQFF. The CDR3 region has the DNA TGTGCCACCCTACTGCTAGCGGGAGGGGAGCAGTTCTTC.

The gene calls are TRBV12-3 or TRBV12-4 and TRBJ2-7, with 8 bases that match TRBD1. V lost 5 bases and J lost 5; bases outside the gene matches: 2. The CDR3 is 12 amino acids. CDR3 in DNA: TGTGCCAGCAGTCTGACAGGGGACGAGCAGTACTTC. The encoded protein is CASSLTGDEQYF.

The chain uses TRBV7-8 and TRBJ2-1; D perhaps matches TRBD2 (6 bases). Trimming removed 5 bases from V and 6 bases from J, with 17 bases in between. CDR3 length: 15 residues. Germline values: CDR1 SGHVS, CDR2 FQNEAQ. The CDR3 protein is CASSPAGGVGNEQFF. Written as DNA, the CDR3 is TGTGCCAGCAGCCCGGCCGGCGGGGTCGGCAATGAGCAGTTCTTC. Full variable domain (remainder filled in from reference TRBV7-8 and TRBJ2-1): GAGVSQSPRYKVAKRGQDVALRCDPISGHVSLFWYQQALGQGPEFLTYFQNEAQLDKSGLPSDRFFAERPEGSVSTLKIQRTQQEDSAVYLCASSPAGGVGNEQFFGPGTRLTVL.

The J gene is TRBJ2-7, the V gene TRBV7-6, with D unresolved. Trimming pared 3 bases from V and 12 bases from J, leaving 12 bases between. This CDR3 is 11 amino acids long. Germline loops: CDR1 SGHVS, CDR2 FNYEAQ. The CDR3 loop reads CASSLWLVTYF. In DNA form, the CDR3 reads TGTGCCAGCAGCTTGTGGCTAGTAACGTACTTC.

J is TRBJ2-5 and V is TRBV2; 8 bases are a match to TRBD1. The ends lost 6 bases at V and 1 base at J; junction bases unmatched: 4. The CDR3 has 14 amino acids. In germline, CDR1 is SNHLY, CDR2 FYNNEI. This chain's CDR3 is CASRADRGQETQYF. CDR3 bases: TGTGCCAGCAGAGCCGACAGGGGCCAAGAGACCCAGTACTTC.

J is TRBJ2-1 and V is TRBV3-1 (or the pseudogene TRBV3-2), with 13 bases fitting TRBD2. Trimming at V came to 6 bases and at J to 1 base, leaving 12 bases not matched to a gene. The CDR3 runs 19 residues. Germline V gene sequence: CDR1 LGHDT, CDR2 YNNKEL (reference sequence). The CDR3 sequence is CASSPGLAGEFGSYNEQFF. The CDR3 coding sequence is TGTGCCAGCAGTCCCGGACTAGCGGGAGAATTTGGGTCCTACAATGAGCAGTTCTTC.

The chain recombines TRBV19 with TRBJ2-1; D gene unclear. The germline CDR1 and CDR2 sequences are LNHDA and SQIVND (reference sequence). Trimming stripped 3 bases from V and 10 bases from J, with 7 bases between. This CDR3 region has 11 residues. The CDR3 nucleotides read TGTGCCAGTAGTATTCTTCAGGAGCAGTTCTTC. This gives the protein CASSILQEQFF.

In its sample, this clone was seen a few times. This chain uses TRBV7-8 with TRBJ1-1, with TRBD1 identical over 9 bases. The ends lost 0 bases at V and 11 bases at J; junction bases unmatched: 7. Germline V gene sequence: CDR1 SGHVS, CDR2 FQNEAQ. This CDR3 spans 14 amino acids. The CDR3 region is CASSLAHRDRDAFF. CDR3 DNA sequence: TGTGCCAGCAGCTTAGCGCACCGGGACAGGGACGCTTTCTTT. The variable domain in full, with the rest retrieved from reference TRBV7-8 and TRBJ1-1, is GAGVSQSPRYKVAKRGQDVALRCDPISGHVSLFWYQQALGQGPEFLTYFQNEAQLDKSGLPSDRFFAERPEGSVSTLKIQRTQQEDSAVYLCASSLAHRDRDAFFGQGTRLTVV.

J is TRBJ2-1 and V is TRBV15, with TRBD2 identical over 9 bases. After removal of 3 bases from V and 4 bases from J, the junction contained 10 bases not matched to a gene. CDR1 and CDR2 (germline): LNHNV, YYDKDF (reference sequence). This CDR3 has 17 amino acids. CDR3: CATSSTDGLALYNEQFF. DNA of the CDR3: TGTGCCACCAGCAGCACGGACGGACTAGCGCTATACAATGAGCAGTTCTTC.

This chain connects TRBV19 to TRBJ1-1, with D hard to call. The V end lost 3 bases, the J end lost 6 bases, and 8 bases lay between the germline ends. CDR3 length: 12 amino acids. Looked up from germline, CDR1 is LNHDA and CDR2 is SQIVND (reference sequence). In DNA form, the CDR3 reads TGTGCCAGTAGTATCCCCGGGGCTGAAGCTTTCTTT. Its protein product is CASSIPGAEAFF.

The sample holds a few counts of this clone. The DNA is omitted, as the CDR3 cannot be located on it reliably, and the CDR3 follows TCRdb's listing. The V gene is TRBV5-8, the J gene TRBJ1-4; the D call in the table, TRBD1, was not verified against the DNA. Both ends counted, the CDR3 spans 14 residues. Germline values: CDR1 SGHTS, CDR2 YDEGEE. The CDR3 region is CASSSPGVPEKLFF.

The V gene is TRBV6-1, the J gene TRBJ1-1; D remains ambiguous. The V end was cut by 2 bases, the J end by 0 bases, with 13 bases between. The germline V gene encodes CDR1 MNHNS and CDR2 SASEGT. The CDR3 contains 16 residues. CDR3 amino acids: CASSESGAVMNTEAFF. DNA of the CDR3: TGTGCCAGCAGTGAATCGGGTGCGGTGATGAACACTGAAGCTTTCTTT.